This TCR beta chain was identified in a study of blood T cell repertoires in COVID-19 (dated by TCRdb to about 2020). Broadly, across the study: Collaborator samples came from the United States, Italy and Spain and covered acute and convalescent phases of COVID-19. Samples were obtained from the ongoing ImmuneRACE study (first 160 participants) and from 1,200 or so subjects provided by 6 global collaborators. Deeply sampled blood TCRbeta repertoires from subjects exposed to, actively infected with, or recovered from COVID-19 were included in the dataset. Sample metadata almost always included a de-identified subject ID, COVID-19 status, age in years and sex. A freely available public database, intended as a resource for researchers studying the immune response to SARS-CoV-2, is where the repertoires were released. Where available, HLA class I and class II types were obtained from metadata supplied by the sample provider rather than from assay-based typing. The material from the prospective study consisted of cDNA or gDNA derived from T cells, B-cell-depleted T cells, or PBMCs. Points the paper makes about the study in general: How much clinical and demographic metadata was included differed by source and by participant, and the metadata was provided uncurated.

CDR1 SGHDT and CDR2 YYEEEE were looked up in the germline V gene. From V the trimming removes 0 bases and from J it removes 8 bases, while the gene matches leave 19 bases of the junction unaccounted for. The CDR3 holds 19 amino acids from the cysteine to the phenylalanine. Just the 57-base CDR3 DNA is kept, in frame starting at base 1. TCRbeta CDR3 regions were amplified from genomic DNA by means of the immunoSEQ Assay, a bias-controlled multiplex PCR. The original pipeline was this. Nucleated cell counts per sample were estimated from amplification of reference gene primers within the assay. Sequence reads were collapsed and filtered to measure the absolute abundance of every unique TCRbeta CDR3 rearrangement. For each sample, productive Simpson clonality was calculated as the square root of Simpson's diversity index across productive rearrangements. The table was pulled from immuneACCESS by TCRdb, which kept in-frame rearrangements only. Such tables lose some clones; where checked, under half of the loss comes from unresolved V genes, and the rest has no known cause. The DNA was the basis for D and trimming; V, J and clone size are from that table. The sample data list tens of thousands of clones, and roughly 87% of these were observed just once. The ten largest account for more than 0.4% of the sample.

About this clone: Its antigen is unknown. Qualities for individual bases were not recorded, and no much larger clone is one base off.

One collaborating source in Seattle enrolled patients during active infection and followed them longitudinally through the course of disease. Each collaborating institution followed its own protocols to collect whole blood in K2EDTA tubes. Collaborator samples were shipped for TCRbeta analysis as frozen whole blood, isolated PBMCs, or DNA extracted from either sample type. The receptor chain draws on TRBV5-6 and TRBJ2-1, with TRBD1 identical over 8 junction bases. The sequence was collected from a man aged 50-60 years with COVID-19, enrolled during active disease. The sample comprised peripheral blood. The CDR3 protein is CASSLVRGPFGQGRDEQFF. The nucleotide sequence reads TGTGCCAGCAGCTTGGTCAGGGGCCCCTTCGGACAGGGAAGGGATGAGCAGTTCTTC.